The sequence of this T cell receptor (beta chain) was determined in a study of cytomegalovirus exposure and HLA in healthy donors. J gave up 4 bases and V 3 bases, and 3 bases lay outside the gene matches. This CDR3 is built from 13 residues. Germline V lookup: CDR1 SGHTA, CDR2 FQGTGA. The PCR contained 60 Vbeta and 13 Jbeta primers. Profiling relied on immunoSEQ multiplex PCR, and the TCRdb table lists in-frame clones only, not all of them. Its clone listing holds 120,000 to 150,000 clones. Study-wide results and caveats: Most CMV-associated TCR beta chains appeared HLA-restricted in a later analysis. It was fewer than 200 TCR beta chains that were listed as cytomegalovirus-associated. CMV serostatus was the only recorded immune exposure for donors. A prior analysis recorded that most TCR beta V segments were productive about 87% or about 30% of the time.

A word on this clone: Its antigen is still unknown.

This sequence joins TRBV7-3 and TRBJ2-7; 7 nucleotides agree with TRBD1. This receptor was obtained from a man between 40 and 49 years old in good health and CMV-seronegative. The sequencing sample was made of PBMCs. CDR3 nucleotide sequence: TGTGCCAGCAGCTTCGGGACAGATTACGAGCAGTACTTC. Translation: CASSFGTDYEQYF.